The 22 T cell receptor beta chains listed next were all sequenced from one sample in a study of response to subunit inactivated influenza vaccine. MiXCR, applied by TCRdb to the RT-PCR reads, yields one record per CDR3 protein. The data show around 540,000 distinct CDR3 sequences, 10% to 15% seen once. The material was PBMCs from blood, obtained on the day of vaccination. The receptors were sampled from a man aged 45-60 years who received an inactivated influenza vaccine.

This chain links TRBV6-6 with TRBJ2-1; 7 nucleotides line up with TRBD1. CDR3 length equals 13 residues. Germline-derived CDR1 and CDR2 are MNHNY and SVGAGI (reference sequence). V gave up 3 bases and J gave up 8 bases; unmatched junction bases: 4. In nucleotides, the CDR3 is TGTGCCAGCAGTTATACAGGGGAGTATGAGCAGTTCTTC. Protein: CASSYTGEYEQFF.

At least ten counts were recorded for this clonotype. The V and J genes are TRBV15 and TRBJ1-1; D is possibly TRBD1 (6 bases). V was cut by 10 bases and J by 7 bases, with 19 bases left in between. This CDR3 has 13 amino acids. The V gene's germline CDR1 is LNHNV and CDR2 YYDKDF (reference sequence). The CDR3: CAKEGGGVGEAFF. The CDR3, as DNA: TGTGCCAAAGAAGGGGGGGGAGTGGGTGAAGCTTTCTTT.

The CDR3 region has the DNA TGTGCCAGCAGCCCGGGCGCCTACACAGATACGCAGTATTTT. Translating it yields CASSPGAYTDTQYF. The chain employs TRBV7-3 and TRBJ2-3; D remains unclear. The V and J ends lost 5 bases and 2 bases respectively, with 11 bases between them. This CDR3 comprises 14 residues. CDR1 SGHTA and CDR2 FQGTGA come from the germline V gene.

The chain has TRBV5-1 and TRBJ1-4, with a tentative D call TRBD1 (5 bases). Looked up from germline, CDR1 is SGHRS and CDR2 is YFSETQ. The CDR3 runs 14 residues. Trimming left V 3 bases short and J 8 bases short, with 14 bases between. The CDR3 region is CASSSGVADEKLFF. CDR3 nucleotide sequence: TGCGCCAGCAGCTCGGGGGTGGCGGACGAAAAACTGTTTTTT. Variable domain in full (rest from reference TRBV5-1 and TRBJ1-4): KAGVTQTPRYLIKTRGQQVTLSCSPISGHRSVSWYQQTPGQGLQFLFEYFSETQRNKGNFPGRFSGRQFSNSRSEMNVSTLELGDSALYLCASSSGVADEKLFFGSGTQLSVL.

The chain couples TRBV12-3 or TRBV12-4 to TRBJ2-7; D is unclear. Trimming stripped 6 bases from V and 5 bases from J, with 11 bases between. This CDR3 contains 12 residues. CDR3 sequence reads: CASSKQIHEQYF. The DNA of the CDR3 is TGTGCCAGCAGCAAACAGATACACGAGCAGTACTTC.

This clonotype was seen more than once but under ten times. The chain is built from TRBV19 and TRBJ2-7, with a weak D call TRBD1 (5 bases). The CDR3 is 13 residues long. Between the trimmed V and J ends, which lost 5 bases and 6 bases, there was a span of 14 bases. Germline V gene sequence: CDR1 LNHDA, CDR2 SQIVND (reference sequence). The CDR3 DNA is TGTGCCAGTAGTCTGGGGCAAGCCTTCGAGCAGTACTTC. Encoded protein: CASSLGQAFEQYF.

This clonotype was picked up many times. The V gene is TRBV6-1, the J gene TRBJ1-6; 8 bases agree with TRBD1. The germline V gene has CDR1 MNHNS and CDR2 SASEGT. With 6 bases clipped from V and 1 base from J, the junction kept 8 bases outside the gene matches. The CDR3 is 17 residues long. The CDR3 DNA follows: TGTGCCAGCAGACCGACAGGGGTAGGATCCTATAATTCACCCCTCCACTTT. This codes for CASRPTGVGSYNSPLHF.

This clonotype came up a few times. This chain links TRBV12-3 or TRBV12-4 with TRBJ2-2; 8 bases are shared with TRBD1. The CDR3 has 15 residues. Unmatched junction bases numbered 5, after V lost 2 bases and J lost 6 bases. The CDR3 DNA reads as TGTGCCAGCAGTTTAAGGCAGGGGGCTGCCGGGGAGCTGTTTTTT. The encoded protein is CASSLRQGAAGELFF.

This clonotype has a handful of counts. The genes are TRBV4-3 and TRBJ2-5, with D possibly called TRBD1 or TRBD2 (6 bases each). The CDR3 runs to 16 residues. Per the germline V gene, CDR1 is LGHNA and CDR2 is YSLEER. Deletions cut 0 bases from V and 1 base from J, with 12 bases between. The CDR3 loop reads CASSQDLRGVQETQYF. CDR3 DNA sequence: TGCGCCAGCAGCCAAGATTTAAGGGGGGTCCAAGAGACCCAGTACTTC.

This clonotype was counted only a few times. This chain uses TRBV15 with TRBJ1-2; no clear D. Germline CDR1 LNHNV, CDR2 YYDKDF (reference sequence). CDR3 length equals 15 residues. Trimming shortened V by 3 bases and J by 2 bases, and 13 bases separated the two germline ends. This chain's CDR3 is CATSRPDTPNYGYTF. CDR3 DNA sequence: TGTGCCACCAGCAGGCCAGACACGCCAAACTATGGCTACACCTTC.

This clonotype showed up many times. This sequence joins TRBV28 and TRBJ2-5; tentatively, D is TRBD1 (5 bases). The CDR3 has 15 amino acids. Germline CDR1 MDHEN, CDR2 SYDVKM. V lost 5 bases and J 1 base, leaving 14 bases between the germline ends. The chain's CDR3 is CASSPLTGFQETQYF. The CDR3 nucleotides read TGTGCCAGCAGTCCGCTTACAGGTTTCCAAGAGACCCAGTACTTC.

The J gene is TRBJ2-3, the V gene TRBV7-9, with a possible D match to TRBD2 (6 bases). This CDR3 has 14 residues. The germline V and J ends were trimmed by 4 bases and 0 bases, with 8 bases remaining between them. From germline, CDR1 is SEHNR and CDR2 FQNEAQ (reference sequence). CDR3 region: CASSYAGSTDTQYF. DNA of the CDR3: TGTGCCAGCAGCTATGCGGGGAGCACAGATACGCAGTATTTT.

The chain recombines TRBV11-2 with TRBJ2-7; 10 nucleotides line up with TRBD2. The CDR3 consists of 16 residues. The trim removed 0 bases at V and 3 bases at J, leaving 5 bases unmatched. Germline CDR1 is SGHAT and CDR2 is FQNNGV. CDR3 sequence (DNA): TGTGCCAGCAGCTTAGAGTTTAGCGGGAGGAGCTACGAGCAGTACTTC. Amino acid sequence: CASSLEFSGRSYEQYF.

The genes are TRBV7-2 and TRBJ2-3; D remains unclear. The CDR3 is 14 residues long. V was clipped by 5 bases and J by 4 bases, with 13 bases between them. Looked up from germline, CDR1 is SGHTA and CDR2 is FQGNSA. The CDR3 sequence is CASSRAPPPDTQYF. The CDR3 nucleotides read TGTGCCAGCAGCAGGGCGCCTCCCCCAGATACGCAGTATTTT.

The J gene is TRBJ2-6, the V gene TRBV5-4; no firm D call. Germline CDR1 is SGHNT and CDR2 is YYREEE (reference sequence). This CDR3 is built from 16 residues. V lost 0 bases to trimming and J lost 1 base, with 8 bases between them. The CDR3 is CASSLGWSSGANVLTF. DNA for the CDR3: TGTGCCAGCAGCTTGGGTTGGAGTTCTGGGGCCAACGTCCTGACTTTC.

This clonotype was seen at least ten times. V gene TRBV28 combines with J gene TRBJ2-2; TRBD1 might be the D (6 bases). The CDR3 is 14 residues long. V dropped 7 bases and J dropped 6 bases, with 15 bases sitting between them. The V gene's germline CDR1 is MDHEN and CDR2 SYDVKM. CDR3 bases: TGTGCCAGCACTTTTTACAGGGTTGCCGGGGAGCTGTTTTTT. Translating gives CASTFYRVAGELFF.

This rearrangement joins TRBV20-1 to TRBJ1-3; no reliable D call. V lost 4 bases and J 5 bases, leaving 9 bases between the germline ends. This CDR3 has 12 residues. Germline CDR1 is DFQATT and CDR2 is SNEGSKA (reference sequence). The CDR3 DNA reads TGCAGTGCTAAGGGTTTCAGAAACACCATATATTTT. Amino acid sequence: CSAKGFRNTIYF.

The gene calls are TRBV7-9 and TRBJ2-7; 7 bases line up with TRBD2. CDR3 length equals 15 residues. Germline lookup yields CDR1 SEHNR and CDR2 FQNEAQ (reference sequence). The J segment lost 5 bases and the V segment lost 5 bases, leaving 12 bases of the junction unmatched. The DNA for the CDR3 is TGTGCCAGCAGCCGTATCGAGAGGGGAGGGGACGAGCAGTACTTC. Amino acid sequence: CASSRIERGGDEQYF.

This chain connects TRBV20-1 to TRBJ1-2; unclear D gene. Germline CDR1 is DFQATT and CDR2 is SNEGSKA (reference sequence). Trimming stripped 3 bases from V and 4 bases from J, with 18 bases between. The CDR3 has 15 residues. The CDR3 here is CSASPSVRPFYGYTF. As DNA, the CDR3 is TGCAGTGCTAGTCCCTCGGTCCGACCATTCTATGGCTACACCTTC.

CDR3 region: CASSPGLAGGPSTDTQYF. In DNA form, the CDR3 reads TGCGCCAGCAGCCCTGGACTAGCGGGGGGCCCTAGCACAGATACGCAGTATTTT. This chain uses TRBV4-1 with TRBJ2-3; 14 bases are shared with TRBD2. The trim removed 4 bases at V and 0 bases at J, leaving 6 bases unmatched. The germline gives CDR1 MGHRA, CDR2 YSYEKL. The CDR3 runs to 18 residues.

This clonotype was seen a handful of times. The chain carries TRBV28 and TRBJ1-2, with D possibly TRBD1 on 5 matching bases. The CDR3 is 13 amino acids. Trimming shortened V by 5 bases and J by 3 bases, and 10 bases separated the two germline ends. Germline CDR1 reads MDHEN; CDR2 reads SYDVKM. The CDR3 sequence: CASSTGQYYGYTF. DNA of the CDR3: TGTGCCAGCAGTACCGGACAATACTATGGCTACACCTTC.

This clonotype was counted a few times. The chain uses TRBV20-1 and TRBJ2-7, with 10 bases that match TRBD2. Germline V gene data show CDR1 as DFQATT and CDR2 as SNEGSKA (reference sequence). V dropped 0 bases and J dropped 3; count of bases not matched to a gene: 8. The CDR3 runs to 16 residues. The CDR3 nucleotides read TGCAGTGCTAGAGATATCGGGACTAGCGCCTACTACGAGCAGTACTTC. Translation gives CSARDIGTSAYYEQYF.